This paragraph reports one T cell receptor (beta chain). The sample belongs to a study of blood T cell repertoires in COVID-19. Study details: The samples span acute and convalescent COVID-19 from the United States, Italy and Spain. T cells, B-cell-depleted T cells, or PBMCs provided the cDNA or gDNA that served as material.

V trimming: 0 bases; J trimming: 6 bases; junction bases outside the gene matches: 5. The CDR3 runs to 16 residues. The germline CDR1 and CDR2 sequences are LNHDA and SQIVND (reference sequence). As handled by the study authors: Amplification of reference gene primers was used by the study to estimate nucleated cell counts. Profiling relied on immunoSEQ multiplex PCR, and the TCRdb table lists in-frame clones only, not all of them. V and J calls and clone size are copied from that table; D and trimming were computed from the DNA. This table has 130,000 to 150,000 clones, 87% appearing once. This receptor was taken from a man aged 45 to 65 who had recovered from COVID-19. The rearrangement uses TRBV19 and TRBJ2-3; 11 bases are shared with TRBD1. The sample consisted of peripheral blood. CDR3 amino acids: CASSIDGTGGPDTQYF. The CDR3 DNA sequence: TGTGCCAGTAGTATAGATGGGACAGGGGGTCCCGATACGCAGTATTTT.